This T cell receptor (beta chain) was documented in a study of shared clonotypes between healthy human individuals. Study results and caveats: All-four-donor shared clonotypes had higher generation probabilities than non-shared clonotypes did.

In regard to this clone: No antigen is known for it. Other DNA sequences in this sample translate to the same CDR3.

The repertoire was sequenced with immunoSEQ multiplex PCR; TCRdb's copy has only in-frame clones and lacks some. The table includes millions of clones, roughly 94% detected once. Germline trimming cut 4 bases from V and 2 bases from J; bases unmatched to any gene: 6. Germline loops: CDR1 SGHRS, CDR2 YFSETQ. This CDR3 is built from 14 residues. The chain links TRBV5-1 to TRBJ2-7, with 7 bases matching TRBD1. This TCR came from a man between 18 and 29 years old in good health. Sequencing used naive CD4+ T cells sorted from blood. Subset denoted: CD45RA+ positively selected. The CDR3 bases are TGCGCCAGCAGCCTATCCGGGACAGCCTACGAGCAGTACTTC. This codes for CASSLSGTAYEQYF.